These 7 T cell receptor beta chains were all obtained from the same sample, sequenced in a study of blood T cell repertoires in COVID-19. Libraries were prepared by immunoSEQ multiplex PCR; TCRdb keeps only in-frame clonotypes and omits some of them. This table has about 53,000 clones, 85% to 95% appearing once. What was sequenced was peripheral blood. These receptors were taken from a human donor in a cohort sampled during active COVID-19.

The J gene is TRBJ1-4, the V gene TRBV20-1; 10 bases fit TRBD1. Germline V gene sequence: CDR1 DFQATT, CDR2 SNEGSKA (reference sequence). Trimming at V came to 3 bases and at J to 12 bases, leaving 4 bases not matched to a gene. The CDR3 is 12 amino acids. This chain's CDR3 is CSASRQGAELFF. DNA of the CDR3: TGCAGTGCTAGTAGACAGGGGGCAGAACTGTTTTTT.

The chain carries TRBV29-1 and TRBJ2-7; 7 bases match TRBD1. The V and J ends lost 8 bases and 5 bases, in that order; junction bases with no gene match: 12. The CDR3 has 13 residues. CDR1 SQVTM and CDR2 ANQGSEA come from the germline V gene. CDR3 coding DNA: TGCAGCACCGGGACAGTAGGCTTTGACGAGCAGTACTTC. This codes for CSTGTVGFDEQYF.

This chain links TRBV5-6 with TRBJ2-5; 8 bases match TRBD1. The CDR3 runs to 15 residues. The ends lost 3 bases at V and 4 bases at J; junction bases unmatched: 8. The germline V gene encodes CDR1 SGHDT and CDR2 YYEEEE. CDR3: CASSYGRGRLETQYF. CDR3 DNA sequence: TGTGCCAGCAGCTATGGCAGGGGGCGATTAGAGACCCAGTACTTC. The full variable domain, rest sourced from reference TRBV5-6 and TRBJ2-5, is DAGVTQSPTHLIKTRGQQVTLRCSPKSGHDTVSWYQQALGQGPQFIFQYYEEEERQRGNFPDRFSGHQFPNYSSELNVNALLLGDSALYLCASSYGRGRLETQYFGPGTRLLVL.

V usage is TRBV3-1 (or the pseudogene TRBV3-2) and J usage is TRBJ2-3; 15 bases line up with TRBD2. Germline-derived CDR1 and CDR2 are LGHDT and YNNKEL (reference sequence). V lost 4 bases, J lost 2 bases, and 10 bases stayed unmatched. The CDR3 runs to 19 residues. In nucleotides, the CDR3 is TGTGCCAGCAGCCCACGGGGACTAGCGGGGGGCGGAGTCACAGATACGCAGTATTTT. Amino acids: CASSPRGLAGGGVTDTQYF.

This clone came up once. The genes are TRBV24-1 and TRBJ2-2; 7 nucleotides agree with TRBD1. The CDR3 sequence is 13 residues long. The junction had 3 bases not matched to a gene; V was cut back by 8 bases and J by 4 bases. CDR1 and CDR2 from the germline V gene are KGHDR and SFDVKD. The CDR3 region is CATKTGITGELFF. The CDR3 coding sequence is TGTGCCACCAAGACAGGGATCACCGGGGAGCTGTTTTTT.

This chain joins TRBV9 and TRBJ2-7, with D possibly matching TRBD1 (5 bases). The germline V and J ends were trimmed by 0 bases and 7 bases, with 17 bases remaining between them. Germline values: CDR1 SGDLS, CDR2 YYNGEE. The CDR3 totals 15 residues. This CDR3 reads CASSVEGRAYDEQYF. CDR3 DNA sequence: TGTGCCAGCAGCGTAGAAGGCAGGGCGTACGATGAGCAGTACTTC.

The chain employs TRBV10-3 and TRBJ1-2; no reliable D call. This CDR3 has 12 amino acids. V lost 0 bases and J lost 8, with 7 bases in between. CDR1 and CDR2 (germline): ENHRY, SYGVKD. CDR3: CAISESLLGYTF. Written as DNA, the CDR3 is TGTGCCATCAGTGAGTCCCTTCTCGGCTACACCTTC.